Below, 8 T cell receptor beta chains from the same sample are listed, as sequenced in a study of T-cell memory formation after mild COVID-19. TCRdb recomputed calls from the 5' RACE reads with MiXCR, one row per CDR3 protein. The table records 350,000 or so distinct CDR3 sequences, over 10% of them present only once. Sequenced material: PBMCs or a T cell subset sorted from them (not recorded which). All receptors derive from a man aged 18 to 29 who had mild COVID-19 (a few samples of this study predate the infection). Cell type and time point are not known.

The chain uses TRBV24-1 and TRBJ2-1; D perhaps matches TRBD2 (6 bases). Trimming pared 3 bases from V and 8 bases from J, leaving 16 bases between. The CDR3 totals 15 residues. Germline V CDR1 and CDR2: KGHDR, SFDVKD. The chain's CDR3 is CATSDARAGRDEQFF. As DNA, the CDR3 is TGTGCCACCAGTGATGCTAGAGCGGGCCGGGATGAGCAGTTCTTC.

This chain connects TRBV5-1 to TRBJ2-1; 8 bases agree with TRBD1. Germline lookup yields CDR1 SGHRS and CDR2 YFSETQ. The CDR3 contains 15 residues. J gave up 4 bases and V 3 bases, and 6 bases lay outside the gene matches. CDR3 region: CASSSPGGYYNEQFF. The CDR3 coding sequence is TGCGCCAGCAGCTCTCCAGGGGGCTATTACAATGAGCAGTTCTTC.

Only a few counts were recorded for this clonotype. The chain links TRBV27 to TRBJ1-6, with a weak D call TRBD1 (6 bases). The V gene's germline CDR1 is MNHEY and CDR2 SMNVEV (reference sequence). V was clipped by 0 bases and J by 0 bases, with 15 bases between them. The CDR3 loop spans 19 amino acids. This CDR3 is CASSLSSPGGSSYNSPLHF. CDR3 DNA sequence: TGTGCCAGCAGTTTATCGTCTCCCGGGGGCAGCTCCTATAATTCACCCCTCCACTTT.

This clonotype was detected many times. This chain joins TRBV5-6 and TRBJ2-7; 8 bases are a match to TRBD2. Germline loops: CDR1 SGHDT, CDR2 YYEEEE. V gave up 2 bases and J gave up 2 bases; unmatched junction bases: 12. This CDR3 region has 17 residues. CDR3 nucleotides: TGTGCCAGCAGCTTCCCGGGAGGCGGGGGGTCTACCTACGAGCAGTACGTC. Translated: CASSFPGGGGSTYEQYV.

About this clonotype itself: A read error may account for a junction end that differs from germline. The rearrangement joins TRBV5-1 to TRBJ2-3, with D maybe TRBD2 (5 bases). CDR1 and CDR2 (germline): SGHRS, YFSETQ. This CDR3 spans 15 amino acids. CDR3 nucleotide sequence: TGCGCCAGCAGCTTCGACACCCCTAGCACAGATACGCCGTATTTT. Translation gives CASSFDTPSTDTPYF.

This clonotype was counted only a few times. This sequence joins TRBV12-3 or TRBV12-4 and TRBJ2-1, with 10 nucleotides matching TRBD1. V was pared by 5 bases and J by 13 bases, with 14 bases of the junction left unmatched. The CDR3 is 15 residues long. The CDR3, as DNA: TGTGCCAGCAGTCTCACTCGACAGGGGGCCACCCTCCAGTTCTTC. Translating gives CASSLTRQGATLQFF.

This clonotype appeared a few times. This chain joins TRBV6-2 or TRBV6-3 and TRBJ1-1; no clear D. Germline V lookup: CDR1 MNHEY, CDR2 SVGEGT. The CDR3 runs 13 residues. The V end lost 7 bases, the J end lost 7 bases, and 16 bases lay between the germline ends. The CDR3 coding sequence is TGTGCCAGCATCCCTCCAGGAAGAGGTGAAGCTTTCTTT. Translated, it gives CASIPPGRGEAFF.

This clonotype was detected many times. The chain joins TRBV2 to TRBJ1-1, with D possibly TRBD1 on 5 matching bases. The CDR3 loop spans 13 amino acids. The ends were cut back, 4 bases at V and 5 bases at J, with 11 bases in the middle. Germline assignment: CDR1 SNHLY and CDR2 FYNNEI. CDR3 sequence: CASSGPGRTEAFF. The CDR3 region has the DNA TGTGCCAGCAGTGGGCCAGGGCGAACTGAAGCTTTCTTT.